A single T cell receptor (beta chain) is shown here with its context. Its specific antigen is unknown. Qualities for individual bases were not recorded, and no much larger clone is one base off. The entry originates in a study of cytomegalovirus exposure and HLA in healthy donors (dated by TCRdb to about 2017). Describing the broader study: According to an earlier analysis of 450 to 650 of the donors, roughly 180 million T cells yielded 117 million unique TCR beta sequences and about 300 Gb of sequence data. An early release covering roughly 640 HLA-typed donors comprised about 320 gigabases of sequencing data and approximately 85 million unique TCR sequences. Among the approximately 400 genotyped donors, approximately 76% belonged to the genetic ancestry cluster associated with self-reported Caucasian donors. The study aimed to test whether signatures of past pathogen exposure could be identified by cataloging public T cell receptors. The T cell repertoires of around 670 subjects were profiled by immunosequencing and related to cytomegalovirus serostatus. Besides the first cohort of approximately 710 subjects, a separate validation cohort made up of over a hundred different subjects was used. High-throughput TCR immunosequencing, statistical association of individual TCRs with disease status, and machine learning were combined to predict cytomegalovirus infection status. A later analysis re-examined previously published TCR beta repertoires from roughly 650 donors and added high-resolution HLA genotyping to investigate patterns of TCR occurrence. Rather than using new phenotypic data, the later analysis identified candidate immune exposures from TCR beta sequences and from how often those sequences occurred across donors. An earlier analysis of approximately 640 of the donors applied high-throughput TCR beta sequencing to assess whether each TCR beta V gene segment acted as functional or pseudogenic. Donor age, sex, ethnicity and CMV serostatus were compiled together with the repertoire data. A later genetic analysis used genome-wide SNP genotypes for about 55% of the 666 donors, treating that subset as a discovery cohort. Every discovery cohort repertoire had been produced on one sequencing platform. HLA typing covered class I and class II loci at four-digit resolution. The number of typed donors differed by locus: roughly 629-630 for A, B, C, DRB1 and DQB1; about 520 for DQA1; around 580 for DPA1; and some 470 for DPB1. About five DR-DQ haplotypes were handled as single units for association and clustering because linkage in the cohort was strong. Among several hundred genotyped donors of the cohort, an average of around 240,000 unique TCR beta nucleotide sequences was sequenced per donor, of which approximately 19% were non-productive. The investigation overall reported the following: In a later analysis, TCR association rates were found to vary across HLA loci, with the most associated TCRs seen for DRB1 alleles and the fewest for HLA-C alleles. Compared with equally common non-associated chains, HLA-associated TCR beta chains in a later analysis were more clonally expanded and had lower generation probabilities. In vitro tests confirmed that a few of the cytomegalovirus-associated TCR beta chains recognize cytomegalovirus antigens. In a later analysis, 16,951 TCR beta sequences were associated with specific HLA alleles at a false discovery rate of 0.05. Because counts were too low, more than 15 rarely observed V segments, including chromosome 9 orphons, were excluded from the earlier analysis of 500 to 700 of the donors. The only immune exposure information available for the cohort was CMV serostatus. An earlier analysis of 587 of the donors showed that most TCR beta V segments appeared in productive rearrangements either about 87% or about 30% of the time, which broadly matched IMGT annotations. The cohort was sequenced for TCR beta chains only, and without alpha or paired-chain data the features that could be detected were limited. The study listed 164 TCR beta chains as associated with cytomegalovirus. In a later genetic analysis, a missense DCLRE1C variant was associated with V-gene and J-gene trimming of TCR beta chains, and the association was replicated in an independent cohort. The classifier was reported to diagnose cytomegalovirus status with high specificity and sensitivity in both the original cohort and the validation cohort. Most TCR sequences were observed very rarely across donors, whereas some public TCRs were present in many individuals. Assigning TCR associations to individual alleles was difficult when HLA alleles, especially DR and DQ, strongly co-occurred. Presence/absence analyses assumed roughly uniform sequencing depth across donors, an assumption that may not hold. A further reported finding was that TCR beta sequences accurately predicted the HLA-A and HLA-B alleles for most subjects in the first cohort. In a later analysis, most CMV-associated TCR beta chains were found to appear HLA-restricted, with HLA associations seemingly driven largely by CMV exposure. Some IMGT-functional V segments, including TRBV6-2 and TRBV6-3, could not be told apart with the 87-base-pair reads, so those segments were excluded. Because some donors lacked HLA typing at each locus, the association tests relied only on the typed subset. According to a later genetic analysis, donors in an Asian-associated ancestry cluster had fewer N-insertions in productive TCRs than the roughly 670-donor mean. Linkage disequilibrium might explain the correlated functional status among segregating V segments, but an unknown experimental factor could not be ruled out. A cluster of highly shared sequence variants was judged likely to be a technical artifact of the sequencing pipeline. It was suggested by the authors that the approach could potentially be generalized to other disease states and immunological phenotypes. A later analysis reported that several top co-occurrence clusters appeared linked to parvovirus B19, influenza, CMV and Epstein-Barr virus.

The cohort consisted of more than 650 healthy bone marrow donors. At the time of sampling, every cohort member was nominally healthy, though immune exposures that went unrecorded were likely present. The donor tested CMV seronegative, placing the donor among the 352 seronegative members of the cohort. A peripheral blood sample was provided by each donor, and peripheral blood mononuclear cells were used for TCR beta sequencing. The Qiagen DNeasy Blood Extraction Kit was used to extract genomic DNA from the blood cell samples. Trimming removed 4 bases from V and 1 base from J; the gene matches leave 9 bases unexplained. CDR3 length: 18 amino acids, cysteine to phenylalanine. Only the CDR3 part of the read is kept: 54 bases, read in frame from the first base. CDR1 and CDR2 are read off the germline V gene as SGDLS and YYNGEE. Library prep was done by the immunoSEQ multiplex PCR assay. A mixture of 60 forward primers for TCR Vbeta segments and 13 reverse primers for TCR Jbeta segments was used in the multiplex PCR. Amplification of the CDR3 region of rearranged TCR beta genes was performed with a multiplex PCR assay on genomic DNA. Amplified TCR beta libraries were sequenced as 87-base-pair reads on the Illumina HiSeq System. On the authors' methods: A later analysis tallied around 87 million unique TCR beta chains across the 700 or so repertoires, and around 9.9 million of those chains were shared by two or more donors. To remove PCR and sequencing errors, raw reads were error-corrected and collapsed into unique sequences using a nearest-neighbor algorithm that merged closely related sequences. CDR3 sequences were aligned to IMGT reference sequences to assign V, D and J gene segments. For a sequence to be retained, at least a six-nucleotide match to both a V gene segment and a J gene segment was required. Rearrangements were called productive when the CDR3 lacked stop codons and stayed in frame with V and J; all others were non-productive. CDR3 was defined by IMGT convention, running from the second conserved V-encoded cysteine to the conserved J-encoded phenylalanine. Sequences without an unambiguous match to a single V gene segment were excluded from the earlier analysis of several hundred of the donors. In an earlier analysis of about 590 of the donors, a V segment was called functional when productive rearrangements were above 56.7%, and segregating when the standard deviation between donors exceeded 5%. A statistical classification framework was built to diagnose cytomegalovirus status from the catalog of TCR beta chain sequences. A later analysis assigned V and J genes by comparing TCR nucleotide sequences with IMGT/GENE-DB human TR gene sequences. The TCRdist pipeline was used in a later analysis to assign CDR3 sequences and most-parsimonious VDJ recombination scenarios. In a later analysis, every TCR beta chain was defined by the combination of its CDR3 amino acid sequence and its V-gene family, and reads without a unique V-gene family were dropped. To address suspected cross-contamination and a sequencing artifact, a later analysis removed 592 highly shared, low-generation-probability nucleotide sequences. A later analysis calculated a clonal expansion index for each public chain from normalized within-repertoire ranks of inferred template counts. A later analysis computed generation probabilities with a VDJ recombination model fitted to out-of-frame rearrangements, and checked the results against IGoR. Hypergeometric tests were used in a later analysis to score TCR-TCR, TCR-HLA and TCR-CMV co-occurrence, with a repertoire-size bias correction applied to the TCR pairs. To estimate false discovery rates, a later analysis permuted the HLA or CMV assignments 20 times. In a later analysis, co-occurring TCRs were grouped using DBSCAN, and TCRdist sequence similarity was added for clustering within HLA-allele-positive subsets. Repertoires with fewer than 30,000 or more than 120,000 public chains, plus five repertoires with anomalous nucleotide sharing, were excluded from co-occurrence clustering. TCRdb stores this immuneACCESS table with in-frame sequences only. Part of the clones is absent; in the studies checked, under half of the shortfall reflects unresolved V genes, and no reason is known for the rest. The V and J calls and clone size are taken from that table; D and trimming were inferred from the DNA. A total of roughly 190,000 clones appear in this sample, about 87% of them only once. 1.3% of the sample is taken by the ten largest.

This sequence was found in a man aged 25 to 40 in good health and CMV-seronegative. The specimen sequenced was PBMCs. This chain joins TRBV9 to TRBJ2-6, with 9 middle bases fitting TRBD2. The nucleotide sequence is TGTGCCAGCAGCCCATCGGGACTAGCTGGGTCTGGGGCCAACGTCCTGACTTTC. Translated, it reads CASSPSGLAGSGANVLTF.